This TCR beta chain was identified during a study of radiotherapy plus CTLA-4 blockade in lung cancer. Whole-study context: Objective responses were seen in about a sixth of patients, disease control in 31%.

In the case of this clone: The antigen is undetermined. The sample contains more than one DNA sequence encoding this CDR3.

Study results and limitations: Tumor-origin TCR clones grew in blood after radiotherapy plus ipilimumab.

V shed 0 bases, J shed 2 bases, and the junction held 1 base outside the gene matches. Germline loops: CDR1 SGHRS, CDR2 YFSETQ. This CDR3 is built from 15 residues. Produced via immunoSEQ multiplex PCR; TCRdb's table is partial and in-frame only. Among approximately 100,000 clones, 75% to 85% were seen once, and the ten largest hold nearly 3.5%. This chain connects TRBV5-1 to TRBJ2-3; 9 bases align to TRBD2. Specimen: peripheral blood, collected from a patient treated with radiotherapy plus ipilimumab. The TCR sequence derives from a human donor with non-small cell lung cancer who had a partial response to radiotherapy plus ipilimumab. The CDR3: CASSLGLADTDTQYF. In DNA form, the CDR3 reads TGCGCCAGCAGCTTGGGACTAGCGGACACAGATACGCAGTATTTT.